One sample yielded the 6 T cell receptor beta chains listed below, sequenced in a study of CD8 T cells in ankylosing spondylitis. Each CDR3 protein gets one entry after TCRdb re-called the 5' RACE reads with MiXCR. The sample includes some 130,000 distinct CDR3 sequences, roughly 15% of them seen just once. The sample was blood, either unsorted or a sorted T cell fraction (not recorded which). These receptors were obtained from a female donor with ankylosing spondylitis or in good health (not recorded which).

This clonotype was counted many times. V usage is TRBV4-1 and J usage is TRBJ1-4; 9 bases agree with TRBD1. The CDR3 has 15 amino acids. Losses at the gene ends were 0 bases for V and 8 bases for J; bases not matched to a gene: 4. Germline CDR1 is MGHRA and CDR2 is YSYEKL. CDR3 in amino acids: CASSQEGTGSEKLFF. The CDR3 region has the DNA TGCGCCAGCAGCCAAGAAGGGACAGGGTCCGAAAAACTGTTTTTT.

This clonotype appeared many times. The chain employs TRBV7-2 and TRBJ2-7, with TRBD1 as a possible D gene (6 bases). This CDR3 is built from 14 residues. V dropped 1 base and J dropped 0 bases, with 7 bases sitting between them. The germline V gene encodes CDR1 SGHTA and CDR2 FQGNSA. The CDR3 is CASSLGRGSYEQYF. CDR3 DNA sequence: TGTGCCAGCAGCTTAGGCAGGGGCTCCTACGAGCAGTACTTC.

This clonotype has more than one count but fewer than ten. This chain uses TRBV7-8 with TRBJ2-7; D is possibly TRBD1 (6 bases). With 5 bases removed from V and 0 bases from J, the gap between germline ends came to 20 bases. The CDR3 consists of 17 residues. Looked up from germline, CDR1 is SGHVS and CDR2 is FQNEAQ. This CDR3 reads CASSQQGGSVGSYEQYF. CDR3 sequence (DNA): TGTGCCAGCAGCCAACAGGGTGGGAGCGTCGGCTCCTACGAGCAGTACTTC. Full variable domain (rest looked up from reference TRBV7-8 and TRBJ2-7): GAGVSQSPRYKVAKRGQDVALRCDPISGHVSLFWYQQALGQGPEFLTYFQNEAQLDKSGLPSDRFFAERPEGSVSTLKIQRTQQEDSAVYLCASSQQGGSVGSYEQYFGPGTRLTVT.

This clonotype was counted many times. This sequence joins TRBV12-3 or TRBV12-4 and TRBJ1-2; no firm D call. V lost 2 bases and J lost 7, with 8 bases in between. The length of the CDR3 is 12 residues. The CDR3 nucleotides read TGTGCCAGCAGTTTATCAGGAACTGGCTACACCTTC. It specifies CASSLSGTGYTF.

This clonotype was detected many times. V usage is TRBV5-1 and J usage is TRBJ2-7; 10 bases fit TRBD2. There are 14 residues in the CDR3. The junction had 10 bases not matched to a gene; V was cut back by 6 bases and J by 7 bases. Germline CDR1 is SGHRS and CDR2 is YFSETQ. The CDR3 here is CASTLAGAREEQYF. CDR3 nucleotide sequence: TGCGCCAGCACCCTAGCGGGAGCTCGGGAAGAGCAGTACTTC.

The rearrangement links TRBV28 to TRBJ2-2; maybe TRBD1 (7 bases). The CDR3 runs 15 residues. V lost 8 bases, J lost 4 bases, and 17 bases lay in between. Germline V CDR1 and CDR2: MDHEN, SYDVKM. CDR3 loop: CASSLGGTVTGELFF. CDR3 nucleotide sequence: TGTGCCAGCTCCCTCGGCGGGACAGTCACCGGGGAGCTGTTTTTT.